This T cell receptor beta chain is from a study of blood T cell repertoires in COVID-19. Whole-study context: Specimens from acute and convalescent COVID-19 originated in the United States, Italy and Spain. PBMCs, B-cell-depleted T cells, or T cells provided the cDNA or gDNA that made up the material.

Original analysis: From reference gene primer amplification, estimates of nucleated cell counts were derived. Some clones are missing from TCRdb's copy, which holds only in-frame ones; the method was immunoSEQ multiplex PCR. V and J calls and clone size follow that table, whereas D and trimming were derived from the DNA. In the table there are some 150,000 clones, approximately 83% of which are singletons. With V trimmed by 1 base and J by 8 bases, 6 bases remained unmatched. Germline CDR1 SSHAT, CDR2 FNYEAQ (reference sequence). The CDR3 contains 16 residues. A Seattle source enrolled patients during active infection and followed them longitudinally.

This receptor was obtained from a woman aged 60 to 75 with COVID-19, enrolled during active disease. J is TRBJ2-1 and V is TRBV7-7; 12 bases match TRBD2. The sequenced sample was peripheral blood. This chain's CDR3 is CASSLVPSGGAHEQFF. In DNA, the CDR3 is TGTGCCAGCAGCTTAGTCCCTAGCGGGGGGGCCCATGAGCAGTTCTTC.